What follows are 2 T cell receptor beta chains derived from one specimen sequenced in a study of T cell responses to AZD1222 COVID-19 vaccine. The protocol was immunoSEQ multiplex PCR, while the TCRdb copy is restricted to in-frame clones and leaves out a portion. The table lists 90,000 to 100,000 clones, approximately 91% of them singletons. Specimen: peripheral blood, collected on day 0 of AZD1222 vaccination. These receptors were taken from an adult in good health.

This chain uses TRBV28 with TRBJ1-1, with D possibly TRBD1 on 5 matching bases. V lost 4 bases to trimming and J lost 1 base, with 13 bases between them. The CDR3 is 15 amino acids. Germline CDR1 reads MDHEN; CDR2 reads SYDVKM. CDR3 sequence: CASSSPRDGNTEAFF. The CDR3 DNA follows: TGTGCCAGCAGTTCCCCCCGGGACGGGAACACTGAAGCTTTCTTT.

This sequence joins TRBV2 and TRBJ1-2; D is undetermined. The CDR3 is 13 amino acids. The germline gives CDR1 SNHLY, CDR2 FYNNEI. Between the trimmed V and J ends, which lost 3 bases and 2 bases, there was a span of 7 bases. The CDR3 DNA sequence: TGTGCCAGCAGTGAGCAGATAAACTATGGCTACACCTTC. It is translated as CASSEQINYGYTF.